This T cell receptor (beta chain) was recovered during a study of T cell repertoires in cytomegalovirus infection. Turning to the study itself: In public TCR beta signatures, there were indications of both CMV infection and matching HLA type. Findings and limits, study-wide: CMV carriers having the relevant HLA were flagged by cumulative public TCR beta family frequency. HLA-C-restricted CMV-specific TCR beta clonotypes were dominant in the ex vivo response.

As to this clonotype: Its antigen is still unknown.

CDR3 length: 17 amino acids. With V trimmed by 5 bases and J by 1 base, 11 bases remained unmatched. Per the germline V gene, CDR1 is SGHAT and CDR2 is FQNNGV. TCRdb re-called the reads with MiXCR, one entry per CDR3 protein. The sample contains approximately 200,000 distinct CDR3 sequences, about 28% of which appear only once. The sequenced material came from PBMCs. This chain joins TRBV11-2 and TRBJ1-1, with 9 bases aligning to TRBD1. This sequence originates from a human donor in good health (CMV status not recorded). Some clones in this sample may be carry-over from other donors' samples. As DNA, the CDR3 is TGTGCCAGCAGCCCGCGGGACAGGGTGGGAAGGAACACTGAAGCTTTCTTT. Protein sequence: CASSPRDRVGRNTEAFF.